A selection of T cell receptor beta chains follows, all from one sample in a study of CD4 T cells in relation to SARS-CoV-2 and coronaviruses. Clones were sequenced by immunoSEQ multiplex PCR, and TCRdb holds only the in-frame ones, with some missing. The table shows some 68,000 clones, with 85% to 95% occurring only once. Sequencing was done on a sample of naive CD4+ T cells from PBMCs. These receptors were obtained from a human donor in good health. Both conserved end residues are part of each CDR3. Each record gives: J gene, D gene, clone size, V gene, CDR3 protein, CDR3 DNA. The D gene is left open where the match is weak. Clone size appears in some rows only: once, few, many, or a class for an expanded clone.

J: TRBJ2-3; D: TRBD2; size: .; V: TRBV7-2; CDR3: CASSLGSGGTDTQYF; DNA: TGTGCCAGCAGCTTAGGCAGCGGGGGCACAGATACGCAGTATTTT
J: TRBJ1-1; D: .; size: .; V: TRBV7-9; CDR3: CASSLPKGGVAEAFF; DNA: TGTGCCAGCAGCCTCCCGAAGGGGGGAGTGGCTGAAGCTTTCTTT
J: TRBJ1-6; D: .; size: .; V: TRBV6-5; CDR3: CASSYGFGSTNSPLHF; DNA: TGTGCCAGCAGTTACGGGTTCGGGTCCACGAATTCACCCCTCCACTTT
J: TRBJ1-1; D: .; size: .; V: TRBV18; CDR3: CASSSGSLSTEAFF; DNA: TGTGCCAGCTCATCTGGATCCTTAAGCACTGAAGCTTTCTTT
J: TRBJ1-3; D: .; size: .; V: TRBV5-1; CDR3: CASSSQGISGNTIYF; DNA: TGCGCCAGCAGCTCCCAGGGAATCTCTGGAAACACCATATATTTT
J: TRBJ2-2; D: .; size: .; V: TRBV5-1; CDR3: CASSLELANTGELFF; DNA: TGCGCCAGCAGCTTGGAACTCGCGAACACCGGGGAGCTGTTTTTT
J: TRBJ2-3; D: .; size: .; V: TRBV13; CDR3: CASSLGQGTDTQYF; DNA: TGTGCCAGCAGCTTAGGACAGGGCACAGATACGCAGTATTTT
J: TRBJ2-3; D: TRBD2; size: .; V: TRBV7-3; CDR3: CASSRQGGLAGGDDTQYF; DNA: TGTGCCAGCAGCCGGCAAGGGGGACTAGCGGGAGGGGATGATACGCAGTATTTT
J: TRBJ2-7; D: TRBD2; size: .; V: TRBV5-1; CDR3: CASSFTSGTYEQYF; DNA: TGCGCCAGCAGCTTTACTAGCGGTACCTACGAGCAGTACTTC
J: TRBJ2-5; D: TRBD1; size: .; V: TRBV7-2; CDR3: CASSLGGQGGEETQYF; DNA: TGTGCCAGCAGCTTAGGAGGACAGGGTGGGGAGGAGACCCAGTACTTC
J: TRBJ1-2; D: .; size: .; V: TRBV28; CDR3: CASSYRASGYTF; DNA: TGTGCCAGCAGTTACAGGGCCAGTGGCTACACCTTC
J: TRBJ2-5; D: TRBD1; size: once; V: TRBV18; CDR3: CASSFDRGIQETQYF; DNA: TGTGCCAGCTCGTTTGACAGGGGAATTCAAGAGACCCAGTACTTC
J: TRBJ2-7; D: .; size: .; V: TRBV30; CDR3: CAWSATLLVDEQYF; DNA: TGTGCCTGGAGTGCCACCTTACTAGTCGACGAGCAGTACTTC
J: TRBJ1-6; D: TRBD1; size: .; V: TRBV5-1; CDR3: CASSLQGLYSPLHF; DNA: TGCGCCAGCAGCCTACAGGGGCTCTATTCACCCCTCCACTTT
J: TRBJ1-2; D: .; size: .; V: TRBV28; CDR3: CASSSGTLLYGYTF; DNA: TGTGCCAGCAGTTCCGGGACACTGCTCTATGGCTACACCTTC
J: TRBJ2-5; D: .; size: .; V: TRBV2; CDR3: CASNRGKETQYF; DNA: TGTGCCAGCAACCGGGGGAAGGAGACCCAGTACTTC
J: TRBJ2-3; D: .; size: .; V: TRBV2; CDR3: CASRPTTSTDTQYF; DNA: TGTGCCAGCAGGCCGACTACTAGCACAGATACGCAGTATTTT
J: TRBJ2-1; D: .; size: .; V: TRBV18; CDR3: CASSPPDSNEQFF; DNA: TGTGCCAGCTCACCCCCCGATTCCAATGAGCAGTTCTTC
J: TRBJ2-7; D: TRBD1; size: .; V: TRBV6-1; CDR3: CASSEGGTGSYEQYF; DNA: TGTGCCAGCAGTGAAGGAGGGACAGGGTCCTACGAGCAGTACTTC
J: TRBJ1-1; D: .; size: .; V: TRBV5-1; CDR3: CARTLSTGKGGRDTEAFF; DNA: TGCGCCAGAACTCTATCCACAGGGAAGGGAGGGCGTGACACTGAAGCTTTCTTT
J: TRBJ2-7; D: .; size: once; V: TRBV28; CDR3: CASSLAGATDEQYF; DNA: TGTGCCAGCAGTTTAGCGGGGGCCACCGACGAGCAGTACTTC
J: TRBJ2-5; D: .; size: .; V: TRBV5-1; CDR3: CASTRAIGEETQYF; DNA: TGCGCCAGCACGAGGGCTATTGGAGAAGAGACCCAGTACTTC
J: TRBJ1-5; D: .; size: .; V: TRBV20-1; CDR3: CSASRLRQGYQPQHF; DNA: TGCAGTGCTAGTCGTTTGAGGCAGGGTTATCAGCCCCAGCATTTT
J: TRBJ2-2; D: .; size: .; V: TRBV18; CDR3: CASSPVGTGELFF; DNA: TGTGCCAGCTCACCAGTTGGGACCGGGGAGCTGTTTTTT
J: TRBJ2-2; D: .; size: .; V: TRBV24-1; CDR3: CATSDLLRGGELFF; DNA: TGTGCCACCAGTGATTTGCTGCGGGGCGGGGAGCTGTTTTTT
J: TRBJ2-1; D: TRBD2; size: once; V: TRBV5-1; CDR3: CASSPLGAGVIDEQFF; DNA: TGCGCCAGCAGCCCACTCGGGGCGGGAGTAATCGATGAGCAGTTCTTC
J: TRBJ2-1; D: TRBD1; size: .; V: TRBV19; CDR3: CASSTTGVAYNEQFF; DNA: TGTGCCAGTAGTACAACAGGGGTGGCCTACAATGAGCAGTTCTTC
J: TRBJ1-5; D: TRBD1; size: .; V: TRBV7-8; CDR3: CASSLVRGDQPQHF; DNA: TGTGCCAGCAGCTTAGTCAGGGGGGATCAGCCCCAGCATTTT
J: TRBJ1-1; D: .; size: .; V: TRBV27; CDR3: CASSFRQGTEAFF; DNA: TGTGCCAGCAGTTTCAGGCAGGGGACTGAAGCTTTCTTT
J: TRBJ2-7; D: .; size: .; V: TRBV7-3; CDR3: CASSPMSANYYEQYF; DNA: TGTGCCAGCAGCCCCATGTCCGCCAATTACTACGAGCAGTACTTC
J: TRBJ1-6; D: TRBD1; size: few; V: TRBV9; CDR3: CASSVMTGWHSPLHF; DNA: TGTGCCAGCAGCGTGATGACAGGGTGGCATTCACCCCTCCACTTT
J: TRBJ2-3; D: TRBD1; size: .; V: TRBV11-3; CDR3: CASSLGQGDTDTQYF; DNA: TGTGCCAGCAGCTTAGGGCAGGGGGACACAGATACGCAGTATTTT
J: TRBJ1-1; D: .; size: .; V: TRBV6-5; CDR3: CASRSWTVRIAFF; DNA: TGTGCCAGCAGATCTTGGACGGTGCGAATAGCTTTCTTT
J: TRBJ1-2; D: TRBD1; size: .; V: TRBV6-2/TRBV6-3; CDR3: CASSYGAPGQYGYTF; DNA: TGTGCCAGCAGTTACGGAGCACCGGGACAGTATGGCTACACCTTC
J: TRBJ1-5; D: .; size: .; V: TRBV9; CDR3: CASSVGGYSNQPQHF; DNA: TGTGCCAGCAGCGTAGGAGGATATAGCAATCAGCCCCAGCATTTT
J: TRBJ1-2; D: .; size: .; V: TRBV3-1/TRBV3-2; CDR3: CASRHREQTYGYTF; DNA: TGTGCCAGCAGGCACAGGGAGCAGACCTATGGCTACACCTTC
J: TRBJ2-1; D: .; size: .; V: TRBV24-1; CDR3: CATSDQTQGANSYNEQFF; DNA: TGTGCCACCAGTGACCAAACACAGGGAGCCAACTCCTACAATGAGCAGTTCTTC
J: TRBJ2-5; D: .; size: .; V: TRBV5-6; CDR3: CASSLRGLYQETQYF; DNA: TGTGCCAGCAGCTTAAGGGGCCTGTACCAAGAGACCCAGTACTTC
J: TRBJ1-1; D: .; size: .; V: TRBV28; CDR3: CASSFGRFEAFF; DNA: TGTGCCAGCAGTTTCGGACGGTTTGAAGCTTTCTTT
J: TRBJ2-7; D: .; size: few; V: TRBV24-1; CDR3: CATSADGNYEQYF; DNA: TGTGCCACCAGTGCAGACGGAAACTACGAGCAGTACTTC
J: TRBJ1-2; D: .; size: .; V: TRBV20-1; CDR3: CSASQGVRGYTF; DNA: TGCAGTGCTAGTCAGGGTGTGCGGGGCTACACCTTC
J: TRBJ2-1; D: .; size: .; V: TRBV7-8; CDR3: CASSLDLGSYNEQFF; DNA: TGTGCCAGCAGCTTAGACCTGGGGTCCTACAATGAGCAGTTCTTC
J: TRBJ1-5; D: .; size: .; V: TRBV2; CDR3: CASRTPDNQPQHF; DNA: TGTGCCAGCAGAACTCCGGATAATCAGCCCCAGCATTTT